The clone carrying this TCR beta chain has a count of ten or more. Its specificity is not known. Trimming at V came to 6 bases and at J to 9 bases, leaving 6 bases not matched to a gene. CDR3 length: 15 residues. This record belongs to a study of CD8 T cells in ankylosing spondylitis. TCRdb re-called the 5' RACE reads with MiXCR, one entry per CDR3 protein. The sample shows more than 150,000 distinct CDR3 sequences, 11% of them seen only once. Broader study findings: It was reported that disease-linked clones were significantly enriched in matched ankylosing spondylitis synovial fluid.

Sequencing input: blood, either unsorted or a sorted T cell fraction (not recorded which). The genes are TRBV12-3 or TRBV12-4 and TRBJ2-1; TRBD2 matches 15 bases. The clonotype was recovered from a male donor with ankylosing spondylitis or in good health (not recorded which). The CDR3 coding sequence is TGTGCCAGCAGCGGGACTAGCGGGAGGTATAGTGAGCAGTTCTTC. Residues: CASSGTSGRYSEQFF.